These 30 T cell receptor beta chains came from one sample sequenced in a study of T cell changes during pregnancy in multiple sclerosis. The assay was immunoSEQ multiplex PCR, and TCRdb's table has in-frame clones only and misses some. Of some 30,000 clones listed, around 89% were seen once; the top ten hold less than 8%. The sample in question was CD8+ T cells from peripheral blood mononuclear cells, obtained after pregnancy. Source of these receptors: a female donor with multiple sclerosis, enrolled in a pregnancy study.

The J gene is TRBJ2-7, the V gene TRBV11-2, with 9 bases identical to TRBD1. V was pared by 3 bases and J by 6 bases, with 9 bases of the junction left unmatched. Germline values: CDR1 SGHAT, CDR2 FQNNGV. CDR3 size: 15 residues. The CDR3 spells CASSFPAGDRVEQYF. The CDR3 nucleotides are TGTGCCAGCAGCTTCCCTGCGGGGGACAGGGTCGAGCAGTACTTC.

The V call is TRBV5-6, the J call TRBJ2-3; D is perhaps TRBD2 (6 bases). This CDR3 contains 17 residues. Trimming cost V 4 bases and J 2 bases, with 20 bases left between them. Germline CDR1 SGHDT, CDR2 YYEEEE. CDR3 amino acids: CASSTRDSILDTDTQYF. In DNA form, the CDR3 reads TGTGCCAGCAGCACCCGGGACTCAATTCTAGACACAGATACGCAGTATTTT.

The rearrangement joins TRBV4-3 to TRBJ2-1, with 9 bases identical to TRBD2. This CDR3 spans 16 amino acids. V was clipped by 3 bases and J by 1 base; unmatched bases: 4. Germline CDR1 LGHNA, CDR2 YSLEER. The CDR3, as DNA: TGCGCCAGCAGCCAGATTAGCGGGAGATCCTACAATGAGCAGTTCTTC. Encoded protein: CASSQISGRSYNEQFF.

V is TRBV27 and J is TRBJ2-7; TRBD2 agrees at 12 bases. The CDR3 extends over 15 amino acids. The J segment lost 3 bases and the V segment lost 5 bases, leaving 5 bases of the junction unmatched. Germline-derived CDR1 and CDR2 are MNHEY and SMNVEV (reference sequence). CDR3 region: CASSGRLAGVYEQYF. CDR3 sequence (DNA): TGTGCCAGCAGTGGGAGACTAGCGGGAGTCTACGAGCAGTACTTC.

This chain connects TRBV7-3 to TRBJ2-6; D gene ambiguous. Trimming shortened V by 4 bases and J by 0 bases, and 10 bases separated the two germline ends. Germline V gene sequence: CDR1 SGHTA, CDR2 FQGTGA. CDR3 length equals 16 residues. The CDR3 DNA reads TGTGCCAGCAGCTCCCCCCTTAGCTCTGGGGCCAACGTCCTGACTTTC. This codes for CASSSPLSSGANVLTF.

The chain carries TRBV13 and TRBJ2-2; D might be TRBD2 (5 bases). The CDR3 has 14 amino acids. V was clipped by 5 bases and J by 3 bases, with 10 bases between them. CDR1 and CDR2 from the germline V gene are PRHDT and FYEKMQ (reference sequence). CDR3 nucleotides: TGTGCCAGCAGCCCGGGAACCGACACCGGGGAGCTGTTTTTT. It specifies CASSPGTDTGELFF.

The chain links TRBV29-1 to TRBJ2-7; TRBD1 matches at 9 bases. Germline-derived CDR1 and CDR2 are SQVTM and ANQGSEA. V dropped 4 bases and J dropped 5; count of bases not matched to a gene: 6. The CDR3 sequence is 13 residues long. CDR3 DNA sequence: TGCAGCGTTGGGGACAGGGAAGCTGACGAGCAGTACTTC. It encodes CSVGDREADEQYF.

The CDR3 is CASSHGTGTYEQYF. In nucleotides, the CDR3 is TGTGCCAGCAGCCACGGGACAGGTACCTACGAGCAGTACTTC. The chain combines TRBV4-2 with TRBJ2-7; 8 bases fit TRBD1. This CDR3 comprises 14 residues. V was pared by 3 bases and J by 2 bases, with 3 bases of the junction left unmatched. Germline assignment: CDR1 LGHNA and CDR2 YNFKEQ.

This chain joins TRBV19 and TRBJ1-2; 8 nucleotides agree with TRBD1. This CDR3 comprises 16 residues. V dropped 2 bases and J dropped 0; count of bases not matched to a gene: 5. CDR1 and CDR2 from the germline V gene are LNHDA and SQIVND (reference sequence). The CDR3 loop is CASSIRQGYSNYGYTF. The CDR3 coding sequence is TGTGCCAGTAGTATACGACAGGGGTATTCTAACTATGGCTACACCTTC.

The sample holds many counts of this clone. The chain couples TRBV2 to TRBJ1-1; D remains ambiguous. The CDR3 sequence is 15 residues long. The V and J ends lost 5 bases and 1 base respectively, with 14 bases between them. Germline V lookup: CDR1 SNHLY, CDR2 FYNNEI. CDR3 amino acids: CASSPSPETNTEAFF. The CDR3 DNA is TGTGCCAGCAGTCCTTCCCCGGAGACGAACACTGAAGCTTTCTTT.

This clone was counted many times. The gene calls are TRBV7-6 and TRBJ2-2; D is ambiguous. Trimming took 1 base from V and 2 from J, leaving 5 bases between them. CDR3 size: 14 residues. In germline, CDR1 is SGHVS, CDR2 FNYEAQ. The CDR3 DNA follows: TGTGCCAGCAGCTTAGGAACAAACACCGGGGAGCTGTTTTTT. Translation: CASSLGTNTGELFF.

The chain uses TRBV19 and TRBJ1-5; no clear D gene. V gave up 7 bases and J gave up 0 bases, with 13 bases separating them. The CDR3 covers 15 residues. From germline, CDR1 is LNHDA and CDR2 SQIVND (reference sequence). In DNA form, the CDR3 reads TGTGCCAGTACTACGACACCCTATAGCAATCAGCCCCAGCATTTT. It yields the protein CASTTTPYSNQPQHF. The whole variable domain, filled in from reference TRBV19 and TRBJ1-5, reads DGGITQSPKYLFRKEGQNVTLSCEQNLNHDAMYWYRQDPGQGLRLIYYSQIVNDFQKGDIAEGYSVSREKKESFPLTVTSAQKNPTAFYLCASTTTPYSNQPQHFGDGTRLSIL.

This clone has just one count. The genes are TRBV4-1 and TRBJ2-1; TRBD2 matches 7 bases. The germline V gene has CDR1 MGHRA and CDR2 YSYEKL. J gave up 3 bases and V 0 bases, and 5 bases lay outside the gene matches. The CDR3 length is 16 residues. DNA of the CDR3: TGCGCCAGCAGCCAAGATGTATCGGGAGGCTACAATGAGCAGTTCTTC. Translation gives CASSQDVSGGYNEQFF.

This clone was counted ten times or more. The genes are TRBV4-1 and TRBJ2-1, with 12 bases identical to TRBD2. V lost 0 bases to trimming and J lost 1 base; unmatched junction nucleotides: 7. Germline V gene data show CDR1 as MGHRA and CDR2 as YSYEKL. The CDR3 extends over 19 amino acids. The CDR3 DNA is TGCGCCAGCAGCCAAGATTGGACTAGCGGGGATAGTTCCTACAATGAGCAGTTCTTC. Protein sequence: CASSQDWTSGDSSYNEQFF.

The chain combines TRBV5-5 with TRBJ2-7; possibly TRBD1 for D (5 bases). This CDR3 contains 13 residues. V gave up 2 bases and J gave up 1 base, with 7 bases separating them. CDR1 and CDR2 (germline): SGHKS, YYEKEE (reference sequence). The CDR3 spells CASSFTGSYEQYF. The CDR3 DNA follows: TGTGCCAGCAGCTTTACAGGTTCCTACGAGCAGTACTTC.

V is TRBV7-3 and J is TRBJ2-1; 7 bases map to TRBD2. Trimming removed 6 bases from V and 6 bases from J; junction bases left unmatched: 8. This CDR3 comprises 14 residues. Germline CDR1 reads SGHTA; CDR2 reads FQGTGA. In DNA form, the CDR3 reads TGTGCCAGCAGGGGGCGGGAGAATACCAATGAGCAGTTCTTC. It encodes CASRGRENTNEQFF.

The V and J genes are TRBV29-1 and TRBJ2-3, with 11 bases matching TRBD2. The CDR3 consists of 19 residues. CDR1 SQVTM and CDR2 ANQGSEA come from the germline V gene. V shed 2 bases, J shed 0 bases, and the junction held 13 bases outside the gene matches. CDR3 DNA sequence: TGCAGCGTTGAAACTCTTTGGCTAGCGGGAGGCTCTAGCACAGATACGCAGTATTTT. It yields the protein CSVETLWLAGGSSTDTQYF.

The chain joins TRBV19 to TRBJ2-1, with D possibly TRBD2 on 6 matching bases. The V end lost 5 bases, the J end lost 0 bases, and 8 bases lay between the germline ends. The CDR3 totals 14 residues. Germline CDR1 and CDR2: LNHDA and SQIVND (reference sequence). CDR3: CASSWRGSYNEQFF. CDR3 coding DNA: TGTGCCAGTAGTTGGAGGGGCTCCTACAATGAGCAGTTCTTC.

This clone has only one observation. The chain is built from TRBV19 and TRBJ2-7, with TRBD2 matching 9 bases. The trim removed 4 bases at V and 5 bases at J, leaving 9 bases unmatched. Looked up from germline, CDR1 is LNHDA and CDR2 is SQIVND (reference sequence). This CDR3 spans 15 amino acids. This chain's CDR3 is CASSTIAGESHEQYF. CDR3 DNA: TGTGCCAGTAGTACGATAGCGGGAGAATCCCACGAGCAGTACTTC.

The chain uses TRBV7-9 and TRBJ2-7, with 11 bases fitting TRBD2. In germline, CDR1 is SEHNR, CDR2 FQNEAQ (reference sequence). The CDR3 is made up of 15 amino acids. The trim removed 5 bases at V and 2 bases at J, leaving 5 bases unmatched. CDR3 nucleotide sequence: TGTGCCAGCAGCGCGGCTAGCGGGGGGACCTACGAGCAGTACTTC. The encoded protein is CASSAASGGTYEQYF.

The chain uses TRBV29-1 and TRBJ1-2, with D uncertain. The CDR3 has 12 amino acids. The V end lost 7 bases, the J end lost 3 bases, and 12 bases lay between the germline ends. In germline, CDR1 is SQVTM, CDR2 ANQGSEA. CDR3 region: CSANREDYGYTF. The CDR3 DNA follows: TGCAGCGCCAACCGGGAAGACTATGGCTACACCTTC.

Here the CDR3 reads CASSVTVDEQFF. The DNA for the CDR3 is TGTGCCAGCAGCGTAACCGTAGATGAGCAGTTCTTC. The chain combines TRBV9 with TRBJ2-1, with D hard to call. The V and J ends lost 1 base and 8 bases respectively, with 7 bases between them. Per germline, CDR1 SGDLS and CDR2 YYNGEE. This CDR3 region has 12 residues.

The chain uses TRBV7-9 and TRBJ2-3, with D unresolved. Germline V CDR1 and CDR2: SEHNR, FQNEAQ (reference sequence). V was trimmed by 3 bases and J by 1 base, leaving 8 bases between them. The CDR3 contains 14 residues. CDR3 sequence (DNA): TGTGCCAGCAGCTTTCCTCCCCGCACAGATACGCAGTATTTT. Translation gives CASSFPPRTDTQYF.

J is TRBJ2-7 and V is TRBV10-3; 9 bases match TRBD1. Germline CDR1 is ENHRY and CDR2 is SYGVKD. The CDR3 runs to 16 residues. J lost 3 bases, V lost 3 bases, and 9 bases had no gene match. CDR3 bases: TGTGCCATCAGTGACCCCCCGTTGACAGGGGGCTACGAGCAGTACTTC. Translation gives CAISDPPLTGGYEQYF.

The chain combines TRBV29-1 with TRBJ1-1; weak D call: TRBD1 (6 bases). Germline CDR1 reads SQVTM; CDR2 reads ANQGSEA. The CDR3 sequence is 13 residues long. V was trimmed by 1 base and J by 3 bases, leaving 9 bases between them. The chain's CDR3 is CSVEASGDTEAFF. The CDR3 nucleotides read TGCAGCGTTGAAGCCTCAGGGGACACTGAAGCTTTCTTT.

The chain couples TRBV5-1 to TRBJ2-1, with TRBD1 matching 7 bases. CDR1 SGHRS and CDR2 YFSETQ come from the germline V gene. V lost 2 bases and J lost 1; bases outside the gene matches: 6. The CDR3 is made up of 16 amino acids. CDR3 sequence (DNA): TGCGCCAGCAGCTTAAACAGGGGCAATTCCTACAATGAGCAGTTCTTC. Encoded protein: CASSLNRGNSYNEQFF.

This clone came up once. CDR3 residues: CSVLDRDGNTIYF. CDR3 DNA sequence: TGCAGCGTTCTCGACAGGGATGGAAACACCATATATTTT. The chain carries TRBV29-1 and TRBJ1-3, with 7 positions matching TRBD1. The ends lost 5 bases at V and 3 bases at J; junction bases unmatched: 4. Germline values: CDR1 SQVTM, CDR2 ANQGSEA. The CDR3 is 13 amino acids.

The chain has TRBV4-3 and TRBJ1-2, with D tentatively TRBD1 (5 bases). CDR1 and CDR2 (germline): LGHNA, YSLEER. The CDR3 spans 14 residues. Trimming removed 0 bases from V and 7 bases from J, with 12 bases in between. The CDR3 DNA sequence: TGCGCCAGCAGCCAAGATGGGTCAGGGCCTGGCTACACCTTC. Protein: CASSQDGSGPGYTF.

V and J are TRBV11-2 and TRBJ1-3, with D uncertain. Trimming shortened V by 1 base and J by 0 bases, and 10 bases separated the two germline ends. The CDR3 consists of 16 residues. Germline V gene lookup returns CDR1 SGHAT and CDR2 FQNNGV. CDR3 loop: CASSLVRVSSGNTIYF. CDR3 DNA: TGTGCCAGCAGCTTAGTCCGTGTGTCCTCTGGAAACACCATATATTTT. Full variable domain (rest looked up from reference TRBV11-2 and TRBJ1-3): EAGVAQSPRYKIIEKRQSVAFWCNPISGHATLYWYQQILGQGPKLLIQFQNNGVVDDSQLPKDRFSAERLKGVDSTLKIQPAKLEDSAVYLCASSLVRVSSGNTIYFGEGSWLTVV.

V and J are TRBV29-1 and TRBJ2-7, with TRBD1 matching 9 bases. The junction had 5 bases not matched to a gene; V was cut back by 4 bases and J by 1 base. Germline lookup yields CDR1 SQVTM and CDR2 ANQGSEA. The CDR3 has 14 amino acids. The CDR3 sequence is CSVGGTGLSYEQYF. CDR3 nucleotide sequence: TGCAGCGTTGGAGGGACAGGGCTATCCTACGAGCAGTACTTC.